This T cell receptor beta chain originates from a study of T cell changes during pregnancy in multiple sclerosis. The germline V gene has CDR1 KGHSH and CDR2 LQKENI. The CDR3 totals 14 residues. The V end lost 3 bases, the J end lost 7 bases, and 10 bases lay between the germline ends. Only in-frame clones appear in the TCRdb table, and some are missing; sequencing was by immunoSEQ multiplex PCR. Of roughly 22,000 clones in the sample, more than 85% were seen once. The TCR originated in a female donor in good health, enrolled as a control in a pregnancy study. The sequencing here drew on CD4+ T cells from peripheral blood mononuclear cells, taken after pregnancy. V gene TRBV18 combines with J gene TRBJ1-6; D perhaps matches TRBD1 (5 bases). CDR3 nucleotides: TGTGCCAGCTCACCGGCAGGGAGGAATTCACCCCTCCACTTT. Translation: CASSPAGRNSPLHF. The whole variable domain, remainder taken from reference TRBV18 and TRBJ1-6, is NAGVMQNPRHLVRRRGQEARLRCSPMKGHSHVYWYRQLPEEGLKFMVYLQKENIIDESGMPKERFSAEFPKEGPSILRIQQVVRGDSAAYFCASSPAGRNSPLHFGNGTRLTVT.